Shown below are 2 T cell receptor beta chains from a single sample sequenced in a study of blood T cell repertoires in COVID-19. Libraries were prepared by immunoSEQ multiplex PCR; TCRdb keeps only in-frame clonotypes and omits some of them. In the table there are 410,000 or so clones, 70% to 90% of which are singletons. Sequences were obtained from peripheral blood. All receptors derive from a woman in her thirties or forties with COVID-19, enrolled during active disease.

The count of this clone is one. The chain employs TRBV2 and TRBJ2-7; 8 bases agree with TRBD1. The CDR3 runs 14 residues. Trimming at V came to 6 bases and at J to 4 bases, leaving 8 bases not matched to a gene. CDR1 is SNHLY, CDR2 FYNNEI, per germline. Written as DNA, the CDR3 is TGTGCCAGCAGCGCTGACAGGGGCGGATACGAGCAGTACTTC. It codes for CASSADRGGYEQYF.

This chain joins TRBV9 and TRBJ2-2, with D maybe TRBD1 (6 bases). Trimming left V 0 bases short and J 3 bases short, with 12 bases between. The length of the CDR3 is 16 residues. Germline V lookup: CDR1 SGDLS, CDR2 YYNGEE. The CDR3 DNA sequence: TGTGCCAGCAGCGTAGGGACAGAGATTTACACCGGGGAGCTGTTTTTT. Its protein product is CASSVGTEIYTGELFF.